Listed here is a single TCR beta chain. Its antigen is not known. The V gene lost 6 bases and the J gene lost 2 bases, with 14 bases spanning the gap. This CDR3 region has 16 residues. The V gene's germline CDR1 is ENHRY and CDR2 SYGVKD. The assay used was immunoSEQ (version v3.0), run at survey level. Sequencing aimed at roughly 35,000-55,000 T-cell genomes per sample. Method: immunoSEQ multiplex PCR; TCRdb's copy keeps in-frame clones and lacks some. Among about 28,000 clones listed, roughly nine tenths were seen once. The sample is drawn from a study of long-term antiretroviral therapy in people with HIV. Overall study results and limits: An increase in diversity followed ART, yet levels stayed below transplant donor controls. Participants lacked recorded data on ART adherence, viral resistance or therapy changes.

This chain joins TRBV10-3 and TRBJ2-6; the D gene is possibly TRBD1 (6 bases). This TCR derives from a man younger than 30 with HIV. The sample in question was unsorted PBMCs, obtained 3.1 years after starting antiretroviral therapy. The CDR3 reads CAISQSSGAGANVLTF. The CDR3 nucleotides are TGTGCCATCAGCCAATCGTCAGGGGCTGGGGCCAACGTCCTGACTTTC.